Only a few counts were recorded for the clone carrying this TCR beta chain. The antigen remains undetermined. CDR1 and CDR2 (germline): SGHRS, YFSETQ. The CDR3 is 15 amino acids. V shed 4 bases, J shed 5 bases, and the junction held 9 bases outside the gene matches. The sample is drawn from a study of early T cells in non-severe SARS-CoV-2 infection. Study-level information: It was bulk RNA from unsorted whole blood that was sequenced, and the chains were unpaired. Study outcomes and limitations: Sequences matched to VDJdb favored anti-spike CD8 responses, while private and CD4 specificities were missed.

Separate cDNA molecules each had unique molecular identifiers attached to them. One entry per CDR3 protein results from TCRdb running MiXCR on the 5' RACE reads. In the table there are under 70,000 distinct CDR3 sequences, approximately 5.6% of which are singletons. The origin of this receptor is an adult who was a healthcare worker with PCR-confirmed SARS-CoV-2 infection or an uninfected control (not recorded which). Sequencing was carried out using whole blood. The chain joins TRBV5-1 to TRBJ1-1; TRBD1 aligns across 9 bases. CDR3 protein: CASSPPDRGFTEAFF. The CDR3, as DNA: TGCGCCAGCAGCCCACCGGACAGGGGTTTTACTGAAGCTTTCTTT.